A selection of T cell receptor beta chains follows, all from one sample in a study of blood T cell repertoires in COVID-19. Sequencing was performed with immunoSEQ multiplex PCR; in TCRdb, only in-frame clones are kept and a portion is missing. The sample holds 45,000 to 65,000 clones; about nine tenths are singletons and the top ten take roughly 10%. Sequenced sample: peripheral blood. The receptors originated from a man older than 75 with active or convalescent COVID-19. The CDR3 runs from the conserved cysteine through the conserved F or W. Clone size is given for some rows only: seen once, a few or many times, or a class if the clone is expanded.

v_call	j_call	cdr3_length	clone_size	cdr3_aa
TRBV5-1	TRBJ2-7	15	-	CASSLLAGVSYEQYF
TRBV4-2	TRBJ1-5	15	-	CASSQGRQNNQPQHF
TRBV28	TRBJ1-5	17	-	CASTYSLQGISNQPQHF
TRBV12-5	TRBJ1-4	18	-	CASGLVPLQPPRGEKLFF
TRBV3-1/TRBV3-2	TRBJ2-1	16	-	CASSQGSGGYYNEQFF
TRBV7-7	TRBJ2-2	15	-	CASSFREGGTGELFF
TRBV7-2	TRBJ1-2	12	few	CASSLGFAGYTF
TRBV19	TRBJ2-1	15	-	CASSIETSGYNEQFF
TRBV28	TRBJ2-7	11	-	CASRDSYEQYF
TRBV11-3	TRBJ2-7	14	few	CASSPRQGSYEQYF
TRBV6-1	TRBJ1-3	14	-	CASSEGGAGNTIYF
TRBV4-1	TRBJ2-4	21	-	CASSRAAGQGAVRVAKNIQYF
TRBV6-5	TRBJ1-1	11	-	CASSYHTEAFF
TRBV7-2	TRBJ2-4	17	-	CASSLASQLGGRNIQYF
TRBV28	TRBJ2-7	16	-	CASSPWGYAGYYEQYF
TRBV19	TRBJ1-2	14	once	CASSTALSTHGYTF
TRBV30	TRBJ2-3	14	-	CAWSPGLATDTQYF
TRBV29-1	TRBJ2-5	11	-	CSSADQETQYF
TRBV7-2	TRBJ2-5	15	-	CASSPDRGLTETQYF
TRBV24-1	TRBJ2-3	15	-	CATSGLAGLTDTQYF
TRBV9	TRBJ2-2	14	-	CASSVADRTGELFF
TRBV5-1	TRBJ2-1	16	-	CASSSGLGVGSNEQFF
TRBV10-1	TRBJ2-5	16	-	CASSESTLTGMETQYF
TRBV12-3/TRBV12-4	TRBJ2-7	12	-	CASSPRRYEQYF
TRBV7-3	TRBJ2-3	15	-	CASSPTGGSIHTQYF
TRBV28	TRBJ1-2	15	-	CASSRTGGWGYGYTF
TRBV18	TRBJ1-2	14	once	CASSRGSGNYGYTF
TRBV3-1/TRBV3-2	TRBJ2-1	13	-	CASSLGQLSEQFF
TRBV27	TRBJ1-6	15	-	CASSLSESYNSPLHF
TRBV11-2	TRBJ2-3	14	once	CASTPVVGSDTQYF
TRBV27	TRBJ1-5	15	-	CASRRDRGGNQPQHF
TRBV6-2/TRBV6-3	TRBJ2-3	19	few	CASSSSPGQGNLVPDTQYF
TRBV7-2	TRBJ2-3	13	-	CASSAVRADTQYF
TRBV6-5	TRBJ2-3	13	-	CASSYYRRDTQYF
TRBV7-9	TRBJ2-5	14	once	CASSRSGVGETQYF
TRBV6-2/TRBV6-3	TRBJ2-1	15	-	CASSMVPYSTDEQFF
TRBV6-6	TRBJ1-2	13	-	CASSFTGLYGYTF
TRBV6-1	TRBJ2-1	15	once	CASSEMRAYVDEQFF
TRBV6-2/TRBV6-3	TRBJ2-1	15	-	CASSTQGAQDNEQFF
TRBV7-3	TRBJ1-2	14	-	CASSLTGQGYGYTF
TRBV19	TRBJ1-2	13	-	CASSVIQGYGYTF
TRBV9	TRBJ2-1	16	-	CASSVELAGGPGEQFF
TRBV28	TRBJ1-2	15	-	CASSSPYRGNYGYTF
TRBV10-3	TRBJ2-1	15	once	CAISESIYRDNEQFF